These 23 T cell receptor beta chains were sequenced from one sample in a study of PD-L1 blockade in urothelial cancer (TCRdb year 2017). Library method: the immunoSEQ multiplex PCR assay. TCRdb carries this immuneACCESS record with in-frame sequences only. Its versions omit some clonotypes, under half of them owing to an unresolved V gene in the studies checked, with the rest unexplained. The sample yields 45,000 to 60,000 clones; 88% were counted once. Together, the top ten hold 2% to 3% of the sample. The label giving this sample's time point can be read as: peripheral blood 6 weeks after treatment start. Sequenced here: PBMCs, sampled around atezolizumab (anti-PD-L1) treatment. The receptors were sampled from a man in his fifties or sixties with urothelial cancer.

V gene TRBV4-3 combines with J gene TRBJ2-7; 8 nucleotides line up with TRBD1. This CDR3 has 15 residues. V dropped 4 bases and J dropped 6; count of bases not matched to a gene: 11. Germline CDR1 LGHNA, CDR2 YSLEER. CDR3 residues: CASSLDRGAVGEQYF. The CDR3 DNA reads TGCGCCAGCAGCCTAGACAGGGGCGCAGTGGGCGAGCAGTACTTC.

The chain carries TRBV5-8 and TRBJ2-5; 11 bases map to TRBD1. Per the germline V gene, CDR1 is SGHTS and CDR2 is YDEGEE. The CDR3 totals 15 residues. Unmatched junction bases numbered 6, after V lost 4 bases and J lost 4 bases. The DNA for the CDR3 is TGTGCCAGCAGCCCGGACAGGGGGCTTCGAGAGACCCAGTACTTC. It is translated as CASSPDRGLRETQYF. Looking up the rest from reference TRBV5-8 and TRBJ2-5 gives the full variable domain: EAGVTQSPTHLIKTRGQQATLRCSPISGHTSVYWYQQALGLGLQFLLWYDEGEERNRGNFPPRFSGRQFPNYSSELNVNALELEDSALYLCASSPDRGLRETQYFGPGTRLLVL.

The chain employs TRBV6-1 and TRBJ2-5; no definite D call. The germline V gene encodes CDR1 MNHNS and CDR2 SASEGT. Trimming shortened V by 8 bases and J by 0 bases, and 4 bases separated the two germline ends. The CDR3 contains 11 residues. The CDR3 loop reads CASWHQETQYF. In nucleotides, the CDR3 is TGTGCCAGCTGGCACCAAGAGACCCAGTACTTC.

This chain uses TRBV10-3 with TRBJ1-2; D not certain. CDR3 length: 14 residues. The germline CDR1 and CDR2 sequences are ENHRY and SYGVKD. Trimming took 2 bases from V and 6 from J, leaving 13 bases between them. CDR3 region: CAISEPPPRNGYTF. The DNA of the CDR3 is TGTGCCATCAGTGAGCCGCCTCCGCGGAATGGCTACACCTTC.

The J gene is TRBJ2-7, the V gene TRBV18; the D gene is possibly TRBD1 (6 bases). In germline, CDR1 is KGHSH, CDR2 LQKENI. Trimming cost V 2 bases and J 6 bases, with 11 bases left between them. The CDR3 has 13 amino acids. CDR3: CASSPATGFEQYF. Here the CDR3 DNA reads TGTGCCAGCTCACCAGCCACAGGGTTCGAGCAGTACTTC.

This clone turned up a few times. The gene calls are TRBV6-4 and TRBJ2-5, with D perhaps matching TRBD1 (6 bases). Germline V lookup: CDR1 MRHNA, CDR2 SNTAGT. This CDR3 spans 16 amino acids. V lost 6 bases, J lost 5 bases, and 22 bases lay in between. CDR3 protein: CASSPGLGQGDETQYF. The CDR3 DNA reads TGTGCCAGCAGCCCAGGCCTGGGACAAGGGGATGAGACCCAGTACTTC.

This clone was seen only once. This chain connects TRBV30 to TRBJ1-2, with 8 bases lining up with TRBD1. The junction had 8 bases not matched to a gene; V was cut back by 1 base and J by 7 bases. CDR3 length equals 14 residues. Germline values: CDR1 GTSNPN, CDR2 SVGIG (reference sequence). In DNA, the CDR3 is TGTGCCTGGAGTGCCGACAGGGGTTACGGTGGCTACACCTTC. It codes for CAWSADRGYGGYTF.

The chain joins TRBV27 to TRBJ2-7; D is possibly TRBD1 (6 bases). The V gene's germline CDR1 is MNHEY and CDR2 SMNVEV (reference sequence). Trimming stripped 5 bases from V and 2 bases from J, with 13 bases between. The length of the CDR3 is 14 residues. CDR3 bases: TGTGCCAGCAGTACAAGGACAGAGACCTACGAGCAGTACTTC. This sequence encodes CASSTRTETYEQYF.

J is TRBJ2-2 and V is TRBV9; possibly TRBD1 for D (6 bases). Germline CDR1 SGDLS, CDR2 YYNGEE. Between the trimmed V and J ends, which lost 2 bases and 0 bases, there was a span of 11 bases. The CDR3 has 16 amino acids. This chain's CDR3 is CASSVTGHSNTGELFF. CDR3 bases: TGTGCCAGCAGCGTTACAGGGCATTCGAACACCGGGGAGCTGTTTTTT.

The rearrangement uses TRBV18 and TRBJ2-5; 11 bases match TRBD1. The CDR3 contains 15 residues. V shed 5 bases, J shed 5 bases, and the junction held 7 bases outside the gene matches. From germline, CDR1 is KGHSH and CDR2 LQKENI. The CDR3 here is CASSKGQGGAETQYF. For the CDR3, the DNA is TGTGCCAGCTCAAAGGGACAGGGGGGAGCTGAGACCCAGTACTTC.

The V and J genes are TRBV19 and TRBJ2-3, with 10 bases fitting TRBD1. V shed 3 bases, J shed 7 bases, and the junction held 7 bases outside the gene matches. The V gene's germline CDR1 is LNHDA and CDR2 SQIVND (reference sequence). CDR3 length equals 15 residues. The CDR3 DNA sequence: TGTGCCAGTAGTATGGGACAGGGGACGGTAAATACGCAGTATTTT. This translates into CASSMGQGTVNTQYF.

The rearrangement joins TRBV4-2 to TRBJ1-2; D is ambiguous. Trimming took 1 base from V and 0 from J, leaving 6 bases between them. The CDR3 sequence is 14 residues long. Germline V gene data show CDR1 as LGHNA and CDR2 as YNFKEQ. CDR3 sequence: CASSQGAPNYGYTF. In nucleotides, the CDR3 is TGTGCCAGCAGCCAAGGGGCCCCTAACTATGGCTACACCTTC.

The chain combines TRBV5-1 with TRBJ2-7, with TRBD2 matching 13 bases. Germline lookup yields CDR1 SGHRS and CDR2 YFSETQ. The CDR3 is 16 residues long. V dropped 3 bases and J dropped 2; count of bases not matched to a gene: 5. CDR3 nucleotide sequence: TGCGCCAGCAGCTATCCCGGGACTAGCGGGGCCTACGAGCAGTACTTC. Its protein is CASSYPGTSGAYEQYF.

The V gene is TRBV7-8, the J gene TRBJ2-3, with 10 bases lining up with TRBD2. The CDR3 spans 16 residues. Germline V CDR1 and CDR2: SGHVS, FQNEAQ. Losses at the gene ends were 2 bases for V and 5 bases for J; bases not matched to a gene: 7. The CDR3 sequence: CASSLRSGRAGDTQYF. The CDR3 bases are TGTGCCAGCAGCTTACGGAGCGGGAGGGCCGGAGATACGCAGTATTTT.

This clone was recorded only once. J is TRBJ2-7 and V is TRBV10-3, with 7 bases lining up with TRBD1. V was pared by 7 bases and J by 1 base, with 13 bases of the junction left unmatched. The length of the CDR3 is 16 residues. CDR1 is ENHRY, CDR2 SYGVKD, per germline. CDR3 nucleotides: TGTGCCATCAAAACCTCTTTCCGGGACAGTTCCTACGAGCAGTACTTC. This sequence encodes CAIKTSFRDSSYEQYF.

The chain has TRBV25-1 and TRBJ1-2; D remains ambiguous. The CDR3 loop spans 13 amino acids. Germline V gene data show CDR1 as MGHDK and CDR2 as SYGVNS. Trimming took 2 bases from V and 6 from J, leaving 10 bases between them. The CDR3 DNA reads TGTGCCAGCAGTGAAGGAGGTAGGGATGGCTACACCTTC. This translates into CASSEGGRDGYTF.

In nucleotides, the CDR3 is TGTGCCAGCACCAAGGCAGGGGTCAGAGGCTACACCTTC. Protein product: CASTKAGVRGYTF. The V gene is TRBV6-5, the J gene TRBJ1-2, with D possibly TRBD1 on 6 matching bases. V was trimmed by 7 bases and J by 8 bases, leaving 17 bases between them. The CDR3 totals 13 residues. Germline V gives CDR1 MNHEY, CDR2 SVGAGI.

The J gene is TRBJ1-1, the V gene TRBV19; unclear D gene. Germline V CDR1 and CDR2: LNHDA, SQIVND (reference sequence). V was cut by 0 bases and J by 4 bases, with 15 bases left in between. This CDR3 comprises 16 residues. The CDR3 region has the DNA TGTGCCAGTAGTATAGATTTGCGGGGTCCCGGCACTGAAGCTTTCTTT. Translation: CASSIDLRGPGTEAFF.

This chain connects TRBV6-6 to TRBJ2-7, with a possible D match to TRBD1 (6 bases). The V end was cut by 6 bases, the J end by 0 bases, with 15 bases between. The CDR3 has 15 amino acids. Germline CDR1 reads MNHNY; CDR2 reads SVGAGI (reference sequence). The CDR3 spells CASSRRQDPSYEQYF. As DNA, the CDR3 is TGTGCCAGCAGCCGTAGACAGGACCCCTCCTACGAGCAGTACTTC.

The chain uses TRBV5-1 and TRBJ2-3; D possibly corresponds to TRBD1 (5 bases). The CDR3 is 16 amino acids. Trimming cost V 0 bases and J 2 bases, with 13 bases left between them. CDR1 is SGHRS and CDR2 is YFSETQ in the germline V gene. Here the CDR3 reads CASSLASTGYTDTQYF. CDR3 nucleotide sequence: TGCGCCAGCAGCTTGGCCAGCACAGGCTACACAGATACGCAGTATTTT. The full variable domain, completed using reference TRBV5-1 and TRBJ2-3, is KAGVTQTPRYLIKTRGQQVTLSCSPISGHRSVSWYQQTPGQGLQFLFEYFSETQRNKGNFPGRFSGRQFSNSRSEMNVSTLELGDSALYLCASSLASTGYTDTQYFGPGTRLTVL.

This clone was recorded a few times. The V and J genes are TRBV14 and TRBJ1-5, with 7 bases lining up with TRBD1. Per the germline V gene, CDR1 is SGHDN and CDR2 is FVKESK. The CDR3 is made up of 14 amino acids. Trimming removed 7 bases from V and 5 bases from J; junction bases left unmatched: 8. The CDR3 DNA reads TGTGCCAGCAAGCCGGACAGGCCGGATCAGCCCCAGCATTTT. Encoded protein: CASKPDRPDQPQHF.

This chain connects TRBV2 to TRBJ2-1; 7 positions agree with TRBD2. There are 12 residues in the CDR3. V shed 3 bases and J 9 bases; nucleotides not matched to a gene: 2. Germline assignment: CDR1 SNHLY and CDR2 FYNNEI. DNA for the CDR3: TGTGCCAGCAGTGAGGAGCGGGGTGAGCAGTTCTTC. As protein: CASSEERGEQFF. Variable domain in full (rest from reference TRBV2 and TRBJ2-1): EPEVTQTPSHQVTQMGQEVILRCVPISNHLYFYWYRQILGQKVEFLVSFYNNEISEKSEIFDDQFSVERPDGSNFTLKIRSTKLEDSAMYFCASSEERGEQFFGPGTRLTVL.

This chain uses TRBV6-1 with TRBJ2-5; 11 bases are a match to TRBD1. CDR3 length equals 15 residues. The germline gives CDR1 MNHNS, CDR2 SASEGT. V was pared by 4 bases and J by 5 bases, with 6 bases of the junction left unmatched. Here the CDR3 DNA reads TGTGCCAGCAGTGCCGGACAGGGGGCTAGGGAGACCCAGTACTTC. Amino acids: CASSAGQGARETQYF.